These 17 T cell receptor beta chains were all obtained from the same sample, sequenced in a study of PD-1 blockade in classical Hodgkin lymphoma. Only in-frame clones appear in the TCRdb table, and some are missing; sequencing was by immunoSEQ multiplex PCR. Of more than 140,000 clones in the sample, approximately 72% were seen once. The patients all showed relapse after autologous stem cell transplantation, while their brentuximab vedotin exposure varied. Material: peripheral blood mononuclear cells (PBMCs), obtained before the second cycle of nivolumab. These receptors came from a human donor with classical Hodgkin lymphoma.

The chain recombines TRBV7-9 with TRBJ2-1, with 9 bases matching TRBD1. The CDR3 consists of 16 residues. The V and J ends lost 5 bases and 1 base, in that order; junction bases with no gene match: 6. Looked up from germline, CDR1 is SEHNR and CDR2 is FQNEAQ (reference sequence). The CDR3 DNA reads as TGTGCCAGCAGCGCCTGGGGACAGGGTTCCTACAATGAGCAGTTCTTC. Translated: CASSAWGQGSYNEQFF.

The chain recombines TRBV11-2 with TRBJ1-4; D may be TRBD1 (5 bases). The V gene's germline CDR1 is SGHAT and CDR2 FQNNGV. V was cut by 5 bases and J by 0 bases, with 22 bases left in between. This CDR3 is 19 amino acids long. Written as DNA, the CDR3 is TGTGCCAGCAGCAGAGACAGAGCGGGTTCGGGGCCAACTAATGAAAAACTGTTTTTT. Translated, it gives CASSRDRAGSGPTNEKLFF. Supplemented by reference TRBV11-2 and TRBJ1-4, the full variable domain reads EAGVAQSPRYKIIEKRQSVAFWCNPISGHATLYWYQQILGQGPKLLIQFQNNGVVDDSQLPKDRFSAERLKGVDSTLKIQPAKLEDSAVYLCASSRDRAGSGPTNEKLFFGSGTQLSVL.

This clone came up a few times. V is TRBV6-1 and J is TRBJ2-7, with TRBD1 identical over 7 bases. Germline trimming cut 4 bases from V and 3 bases from J; bases unmatched to any gene: 3. The length of the CDR3 is 13 residues. CDR1 and CDR2 from the germline V gene are MNHNS and SASEGT. CDR3: CASSGQGVYEQYF. The CDR3, as DNA: TGTGCCAGCAGTGGGCAGGGGGTCTACGAGCAGTACTTC.

This clone has just one count. The genes are TRBV6-6 and TRBJ1-5; D is unclear. Germline values: CDR1 MNHNY, CDR2 SVGAGI (reference sequence). V was cut by 2 bases and J by 5 bases, with 7 bases left in between. The CDR3 sequence is 13 residues long. This chain's CDR3 is CASSYPHDQPQHF. The DNA for the CDR3 is TGTGCCAGCAGTTACCCCCACGATCAGCCCCAGCATTTT.

The rearrangement links TRBV6-6 to TRBJ2-4, with 9 positions matching TRBD1. Germline values: CDR1 MNHNY, CDR2 SVGAGI (reference sequence). The CDR3 has 15 amino acids. Trimming removed 7 bases from V and 8 bases from J; junction bases left unmatched: 12. The CDR3 loop is CASNKKPGQGHIQYF. CDR3 DNA: TGTGCCAGCAACAAAAAACCGGGACAGGGACACATTCAGTACTTC.

The chain employs TRBV10-3 and TRBJ1-1; 10 nucleotides agree with TRBD1. V lost 5 bases, J lost 4 bases, and 4 bases stayed unmatched. This CDR3 has 14 amino acids. From germline, CDR1 is ENHRY and CDR2 SYGVKD. The CDR3: CAISQDRGLTEAFF. The CDR3 DNA reads TGTGCCATCAGTCAAGACAGGGGGCTCACTGAAGCTTTCTTT.

J is TRBJ1-1 and V is TRBV6-4; D is perhaps TRBD1 (5 bases). V lost 4 bases and J 0 bases, leaving 15 bases between the germline ends. The CDR3 runs 16 residues. The germline V gene has CDR1 MRHNA and CDR2 SNTAGT. This CDR3 reads CASSVSGGGVNTEAFF. CDR3 nucleotides: TGTGCCAGCAGTGTGTCAGGAGGAGGGGTGAACACTGAAGCTTTCTTT.

Comments on this clone: This clone may be a read error of a much larger clone one base away. The J gene is TRBJ1-2, the V gene TRBV28; D possibly corresponds to TRBD1 (5 bases). CDR1 and CDR2 from the germline V gene are MDHEN and SYDVKM. The V and J ends lost 6 bases and 8 bases respectively, with 16 bases between them. The CDR3 covers 13 residues. For the CDR3, the DNA is TGTGCCAGCAGCCCCGTCCTGGGGGTAGGCTACACCTTC. Its protein product is CASSPVLGVGYTF.

The rearrangement links TRBV9 to TRBJ2-2; no reliable D call. V was pared by 1 base and J by 2 bases, with 12 bases between. Germline CDR1 reads SGDLS; CDR2 reads YYNGEE. The CDR3 is 16 amino acids. CDR3 DNA sequence: TGTGCCAGCAGCGTATTTGGTTCACTAAACACCGGGGAGCTGTTTTTT. Translated, it gives CASSVFGSLNTGELFF.

The chain joins TRBV19 to TRBJ1-4; 7 nucleotides line up with TRBD1. Germline V gene data show CDR1 as LNHDA and CDR2 as SQIVND (reference sequence). V was pared by 6 bases and J by 4 bases, with 5 bases of the junction left unmatched. CDR3 length equals 14 residues. CDR3 nucleotides: TGTGCCAGTAGGAACAGGGGCCTTAATGAAAAACTGTTTTTT. Protein: CASRNRGLNEKLFF.

The rearrangement links TRBV28 to TRBJ2-1; 14 nucleotides match TRBD2. The germline gives CDR1 MDHEN, CDR2 SYDVKM. The V and J ends lost 5 bases and 3 bases, in that order; junction bases with no gene match: 3. The CDR3 length is 16 residues. This CDR3 is CASSIGLAGGYNEQFF. The CDR3 nucleotides are TGTGCCAGCAGTATAGGACTAGCGGGGGGCTACAATGAGCAGTTCTTC.

The rearrangement joins TRBV25-1 to TRBJ2-1; D is uncertain. The CDR3 extends over 12 amino acids. Germline V gene data show CDR1 as MGHDK and CDR2 as SYGVNS. V was cut by 4 bases and J by 6 bases, with 7 bases left in between. CDR3 protein: CASSGGGNEQFF. CDR3 DNA sequence: TGTGCCAGCAGTGGCGGCGGCAATGAGCAGTTCTTC.

By proportion, this clone is medium-sized (0.01 to 0.1%). This chain connects TRBV29-1 to TRBJ1-4; D not resolved. Germline V gives CDR1 SQVTM, CDR2 ANQGSEA. Trimming stripped 4 bases from V and 4 bases from J, with 10 bases between. The CDR3 has 13 residues. The CDR3: CSVVWGFNEKLFF. CDR3 DNA: TGCAGCGTTGTCTGGGGATTTAATGAAAAACTGTTTTTT.

J is TRBJ2-3 and V is TRBV2, with D perhaps matching TRBD2 (7 bases). Trimming took off 3 bases at V and 3 bases at J, with 19 bases between the two ends. The CDR3 runs 17 residues. Germline values: CDR1 SNHLY, CDR2 FYNNEI. The CDR3 bases are TGTGCCAGCAGTGACCCGCTTGGCGGGGGCCTGACAGATACGCAGTATTTT. It yields the protein CASSDPLGGGLTDTQYF.

The chain links TRBV29-1 to TRBJ2-3; D uncertain. The V gene lost 4 bases and the J gene lost 0 bases, with 14 bases spanning the gap. Germline CDR1 is SQVTM and CDR2 is ANQGSEA. CDR3 size: 15 residues. The CDR3 coding sequence is TGCAGCGTTGTTCGGTACACCATCAGCACAGATACGCAGTATTTT. Translated, it gives CSVVRYTISTDTQYF.

V is TRBV9 and J is TRBJ1-5, with 8 bases aligning to TRBD1. Looked up from germline, CDR1 is SGDLS and CDR2 is YYNGEE. V lost 3 bases to trimming and J lost 2 bases; unmatched junction nucleotides: 4. This CDR3 is 15 amino acids long. CDR3 coding DNA: TGTGCCAGCAGCGCGCAGGGGGCTGGCAATCAGCCCCAGCATTTT. This sequence encodes CASSAQGAGNQPQHF. Based on the CDR3 plus reference TRBV9 and TRBJ1-5, the full variable domain is DSGVTQTPKHLITATGQRVTLRCSPRSGDLSVYWYQQSLDQGLQFLIQYYNGEERAKGNILERFSAQQFPDLHSELNLSSLELGDSALYFCASSAQGAGNQPQHFGDGTRLSIL.

This clone was seen only a few times. The chain links TRBV19 to TRBJ2-2; D is uncertain. This CDR3 is 14 amino acids long. Trimming cost V 5 bases and J 6 bases, with 13 bases left between them. Looked up from germline, CDR1 is LNHDA and CDR2 is SQIVND (reference sequence). The CDR3 region is CASSPRVYAGELFF. The CDR3, as DNA: TGTGCCAGTAGTCCTCGGGTATATGCCGGGGAGCTGTTTTTT. Full variable domain (outside the CDR3, taken from reference TRBV19 and TRBJ2-2): DGGITQSPKYLFRKEGQNVTLSCEQNLNHDAMYWYRQDPGQGLRLIYYSQIVNDFQKGDIAEGYSVSREKKESFPLTVTSAQKNPTAFYLCASSPRVYAGELFFGEGSRLTVL.